This T cell receptor (beta chain) was documented in a study of molecular identifiers for immune sequencing clone quantification. Germline V lookup: CDR1 LNHDA, CDR2 SQIVND (reference sequence). Deletions cut 3 bases from V and 3 bases from J, with 14 bases between. The CDR3 totals 15 residues. Previously described methods and listed TCR primers were employed for the bulk TCR libraries. TCRdb used MiXCR to reprocess the PCR reads, holding one entry per CDR3 protein. The table has a few hundred thousand distinct CDR3 sequences, 25% seen once. Specimen: naive CD8+ T cells from blood, with Jurkat cell RNA spiked in. Subset here: FACS-sorted CD8+CD4-CCR7+CD45RA+ naive T cells. J is TRBJ1-2 and V is TRBV19, with D possibly being TRBD1 (5 bases). The TCR was taken from a human donor in good health. Some libraries in this study had Jurkat cell RNA spiked in. CDR3 amino acids: CASSMAGPADYGYTF. DNA of the CDR3: TGTGCCAGTAGTATGGCGGGACCGGCAGACTATGGCTACACCTTC.